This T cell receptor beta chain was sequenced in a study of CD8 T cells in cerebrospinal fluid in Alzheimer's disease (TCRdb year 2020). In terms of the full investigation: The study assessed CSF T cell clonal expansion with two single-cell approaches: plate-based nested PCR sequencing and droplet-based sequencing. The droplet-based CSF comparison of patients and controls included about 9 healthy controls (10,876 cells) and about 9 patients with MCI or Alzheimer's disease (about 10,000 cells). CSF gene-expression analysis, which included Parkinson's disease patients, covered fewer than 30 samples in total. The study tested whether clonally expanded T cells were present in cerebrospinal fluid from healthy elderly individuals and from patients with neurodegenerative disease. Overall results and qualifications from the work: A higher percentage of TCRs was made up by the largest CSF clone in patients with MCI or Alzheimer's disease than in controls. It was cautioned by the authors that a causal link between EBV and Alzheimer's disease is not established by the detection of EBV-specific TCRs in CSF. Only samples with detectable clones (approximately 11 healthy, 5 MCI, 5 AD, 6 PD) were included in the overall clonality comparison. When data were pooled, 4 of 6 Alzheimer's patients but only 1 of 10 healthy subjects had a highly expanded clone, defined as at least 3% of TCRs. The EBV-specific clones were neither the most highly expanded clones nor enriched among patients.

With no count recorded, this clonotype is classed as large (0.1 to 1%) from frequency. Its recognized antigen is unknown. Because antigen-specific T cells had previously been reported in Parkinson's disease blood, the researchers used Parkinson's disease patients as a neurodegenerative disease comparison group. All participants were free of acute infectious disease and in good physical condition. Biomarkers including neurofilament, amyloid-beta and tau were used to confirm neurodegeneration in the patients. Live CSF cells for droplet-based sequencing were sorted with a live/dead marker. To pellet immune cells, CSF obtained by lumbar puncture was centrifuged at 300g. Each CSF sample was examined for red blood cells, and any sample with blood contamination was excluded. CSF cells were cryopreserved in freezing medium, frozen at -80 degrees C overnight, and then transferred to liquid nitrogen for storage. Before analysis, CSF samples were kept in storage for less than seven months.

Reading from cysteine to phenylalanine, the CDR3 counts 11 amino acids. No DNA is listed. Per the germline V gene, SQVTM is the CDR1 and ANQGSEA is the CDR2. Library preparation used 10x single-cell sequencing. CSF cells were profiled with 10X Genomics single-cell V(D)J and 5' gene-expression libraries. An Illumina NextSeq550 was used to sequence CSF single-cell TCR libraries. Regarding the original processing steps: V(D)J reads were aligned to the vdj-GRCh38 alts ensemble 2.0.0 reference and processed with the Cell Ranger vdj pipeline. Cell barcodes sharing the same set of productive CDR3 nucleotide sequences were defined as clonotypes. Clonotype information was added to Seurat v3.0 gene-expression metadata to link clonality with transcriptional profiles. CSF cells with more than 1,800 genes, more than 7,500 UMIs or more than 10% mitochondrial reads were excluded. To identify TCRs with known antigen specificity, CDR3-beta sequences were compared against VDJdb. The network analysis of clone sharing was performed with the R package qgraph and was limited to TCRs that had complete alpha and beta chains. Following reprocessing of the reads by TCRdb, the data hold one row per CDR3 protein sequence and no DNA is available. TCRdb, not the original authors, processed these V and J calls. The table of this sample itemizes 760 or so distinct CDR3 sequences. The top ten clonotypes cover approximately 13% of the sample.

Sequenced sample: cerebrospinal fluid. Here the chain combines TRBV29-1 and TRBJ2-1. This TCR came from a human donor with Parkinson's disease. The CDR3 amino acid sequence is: CSVETYREQFF.